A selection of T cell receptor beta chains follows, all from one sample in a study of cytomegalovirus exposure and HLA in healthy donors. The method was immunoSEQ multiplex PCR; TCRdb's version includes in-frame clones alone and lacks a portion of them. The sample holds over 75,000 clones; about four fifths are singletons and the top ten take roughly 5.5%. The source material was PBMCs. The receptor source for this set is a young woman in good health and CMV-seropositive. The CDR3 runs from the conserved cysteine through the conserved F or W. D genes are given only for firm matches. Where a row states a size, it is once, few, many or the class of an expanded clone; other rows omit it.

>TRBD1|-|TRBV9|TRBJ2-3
TGTGCCAGCAGCCTAGGGACAGGGGAGGTGGATACGCAGTATTTT
CASSLGTGEVDTQYF
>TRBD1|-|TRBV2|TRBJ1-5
TGTGCCAGCGGACAGGAGTATAGCAATCAGCCCCAGCATTTT
CASGQEYSNQPQHF
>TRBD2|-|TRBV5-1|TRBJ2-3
TGCGCCAGCAGATCACTAGCGGGAGTTACAGATACGCAGTATTTT
CASRSLAGVTDTQYF
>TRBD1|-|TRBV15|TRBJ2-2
TGTGCCACCAGCAGAGACCATATGGGGACAGGGAACACCGGGGAGCTGTTTTTT
CATSRDHMGTGNTGELFF
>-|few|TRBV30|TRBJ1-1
TGTGCATCGACAGGAGTCTCGCCAAACATGAACACTGAAGCTTTCTTT
CASTGVSPNMNTEAFF
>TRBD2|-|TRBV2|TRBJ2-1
TGTGCCAGCAGTGCGGGACTAGCGGGGGCCGGATATAAGTTCTTC
CASSAGLAGAGYKFF
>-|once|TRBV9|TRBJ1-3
TGTGCCAGCAGCGTAGGCGGATTTGCCGATTCCTCTGGAAACACCATATATTTT
CASSVGGFADSSGNTIYF
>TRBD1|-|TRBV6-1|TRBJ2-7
TGTGCCAGCAGTGGGGGAACGGGACAGATCTACGAGCAGTACTTC
CASSGGTGQIYEQYF
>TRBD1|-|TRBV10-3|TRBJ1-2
TGTGCCATCAGCGACCCCAGGGGGACAGCTGGCTACACCTTC
CAISDPRGTAGYTF
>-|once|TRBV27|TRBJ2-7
TGTGCCAGCAGTCTAACAGGTCTCAGTTACGAGCAGTACTTC
CASSLTGLSYEQYF
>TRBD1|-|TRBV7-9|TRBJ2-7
TGTGCCAGCAGCTTAGGGGGACAGGGCTCCTACGAGCAGTACTTC
CASSLGGQGSYEQYF
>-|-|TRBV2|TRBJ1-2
TGTGCCAGCAGGATTCTAACAGGGCTCTCTGGCTACACCTTC
CASRILTGLSGYTF
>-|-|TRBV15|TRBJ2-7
TGTGCCACCAGCAGAGCTGAAGACAACTCCTACGAGCAGTACTTC
CATSRAEDNSYEQYF
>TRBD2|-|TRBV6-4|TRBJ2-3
TGTGCCAGCAGTTTGGAGCGGGGGGACACAGATACGCAGTATTTT
CASSLERGDTDTQYF
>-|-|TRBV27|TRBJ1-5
TGTGCCAGCAGTCCAACAGGTTACTCGGCTGAGGCGTCCAATCAGCCCCAGCATTTT
CASSPTGYSAEASNQPQHF
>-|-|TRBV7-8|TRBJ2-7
TGTGCCAGCAGCTTTGGGACGAACAGGGATGAGCAGTACTTC
CASSFGTNRDEQYF
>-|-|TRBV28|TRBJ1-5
TGTGCCAGCAGTTTAGGGGGGAATAGCAATCAGCCCCAGCATTTT
CASSLGGNSNQPQHF
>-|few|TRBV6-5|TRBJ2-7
TGTGCCAGCAGTTACTCGGACACCTACGAGCAGTACTTC
CASSYSDTYEQYF
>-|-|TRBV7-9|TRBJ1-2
TGTGCCAGCAGCTTGGAGAACACAGGGTTCGGCTACACCTTC
CASSLENTGFGYTF
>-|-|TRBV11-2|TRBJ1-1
TGTGCCAGCAGAGGTACAGGAGACACTGAAGCTTTCTTT
CASRGTGDTEAFF
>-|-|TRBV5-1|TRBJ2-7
TGCGCCAGCAGCTTGAGGGGATCGGGCGGCCTGTTGGCCGAGCAGTACTTC
CASSLRGSGGLLAEQYF
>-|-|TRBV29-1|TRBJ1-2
TGCAGCGGGGGGGGAGGAAATGGCTACACCTTC
CSGGGGNGYTF
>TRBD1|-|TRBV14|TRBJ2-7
TGTGCCAGCAGCCTATCGGGACAGATCCACGAGCAGTACTTC
CASSLSGQIHEQYF
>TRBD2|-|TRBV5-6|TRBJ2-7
TGTGCCAGCAGCGGGGGGGGAAACGAGCAGTACTTC
CASSGGGNEQYF
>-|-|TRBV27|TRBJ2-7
TGTGCCAGCAGTTTAACAGCACTCCACGAGCAGTACTTC
CASSLTALHEQYF
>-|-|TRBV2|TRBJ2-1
TGTGCCAGCAGCATGGAGGGTTGGCATGAGCAGTTCTTC
CASSMEGWHEQFF
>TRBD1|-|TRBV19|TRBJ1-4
TGTGCCAGTAGTATTCTGTCAGGGACGGGACAGGAACTGTTTTTT
CASSILSGTGQELFF
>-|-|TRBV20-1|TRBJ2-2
TGCAGTGCTCCTGCCGGGGAGCTGTTTTTT
CSAPAGELFF
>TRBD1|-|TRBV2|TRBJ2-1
TGTGCCAGCAGATTAAGACAGGGTAGCTCCTACAATGAGCAGTTCTTC
CASRLRQGSSYNEQFF
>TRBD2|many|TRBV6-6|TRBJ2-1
TGTGCCAGCAGTTACGCGACTAGCGCAAACGAGCAGTTCTTC
CASSYATSANEQFF
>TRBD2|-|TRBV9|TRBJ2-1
TGTGCCAGCAGCGTAGCTGGAGCGGGGAACATCAATGAGCAGTTCTTC
CASSVAGAGNINEQFF
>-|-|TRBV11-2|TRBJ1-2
TGTGCCAGCAGCTCCCTGAGTTCTTATGGCTACACCTTC
CASSSLSSYGYTF
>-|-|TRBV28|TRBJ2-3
TGTGCCAGCAGTCCCAGGGACTTCACAGATACGCAGTATTTT
CASSPRDFTDTQYF
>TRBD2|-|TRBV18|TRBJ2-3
TGTGCCAGCTCCGGGACTAGCGGGAGGGCCGCGGCAGATACGCAGTATTTT
CASSGTSGRAAADTQYF
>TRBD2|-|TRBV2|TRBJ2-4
TGTGCCAGCAGTGTATCTAGCGGGAGCATAAACCCAGCCAAAAACATTCAGTACTTC
CASSVSSGSINPAKNIQYF
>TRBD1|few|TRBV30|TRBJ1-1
TGTGCCTGGAGTGTAGGGACAGGTTATGAAGCTTTCTTT
CAWSVGTGYEAFF
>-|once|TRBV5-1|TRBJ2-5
TGCGCCAGCAGCTACCAGGGAAATCAAGAGACCCAGTACTTC
CASSYQGNQETQYF
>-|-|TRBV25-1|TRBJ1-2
TGTGCCAGCAGTGAACTCTATGGCTACACCTTC
CASSELYGYTF
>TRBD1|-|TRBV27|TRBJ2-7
TGTGCCAGCAGTTTTGATTCCAGGGGGTCCTACGAGCAGTACTTC
CASSFDSRGSYEQYF
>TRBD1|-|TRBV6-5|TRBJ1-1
TGTGCCAGCCGGGACAGGGAATATACTGAAGCTTTCTTT
CASRDREYTEAFF
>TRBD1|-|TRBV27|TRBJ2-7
TGTGCCAGCACGACAGGGGGCCGGAAGCAGTACTTC
CASTTGGRKQYF
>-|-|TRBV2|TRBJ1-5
TGTGCCAGCAGCGAAAACCAGGGTAGCCAGCCCCAGCATTTT
CASSENQGSQPQHF
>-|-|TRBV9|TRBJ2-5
TGTGCCAGCAGCGCCCTCGGGTTCTACCAAGAGACCCAGTACTTC
CASSALGFYQETQYF
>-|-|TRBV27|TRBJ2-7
TGTGCCAGCAGTTTAGGAACAGGGACCGGCGGGCAGTACTTC
CASSLGTGTGGQYF
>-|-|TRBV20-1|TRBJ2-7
TGCAGTGCTCCGTGGGCCGGCGAGCAGTACTTC
CSAPWAGEQYF
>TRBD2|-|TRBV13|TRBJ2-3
TGTGCCAGCAGCCCTCGGACTAGCGGGAATGGAGATACGCAGTATTTT
CASSPRTSGNGDTQYF